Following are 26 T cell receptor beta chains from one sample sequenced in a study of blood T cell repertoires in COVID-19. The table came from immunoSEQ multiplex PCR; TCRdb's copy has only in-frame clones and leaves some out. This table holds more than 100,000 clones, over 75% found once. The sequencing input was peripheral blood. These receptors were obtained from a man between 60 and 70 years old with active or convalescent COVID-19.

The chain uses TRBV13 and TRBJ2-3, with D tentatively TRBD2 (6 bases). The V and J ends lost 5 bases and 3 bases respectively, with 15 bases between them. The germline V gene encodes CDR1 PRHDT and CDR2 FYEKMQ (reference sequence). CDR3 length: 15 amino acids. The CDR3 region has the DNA TGTGCCAGCAGCGCCCCCCGCCGGGGGACAGATACGCAGTATTTT. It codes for CASSAPRRGTDTQYF.

The CDR3 DNA follows: TGCGCCAGCAGCCAACCGGACTACCGTAGGGGTGAGCAGTACTTC. Amino acid sequence: CASSQPDYRRGEQYF. The chain recombines TRBV4-1 with TRBJ2-7, with a weak D call TRBD2 (6 bases). The CDR3 length is 15 residues. Germline loops: CDR1 MGHRA, CDR2 YSYEKL. Trimming took 2 bases from V and 7 from J, leaving 18 bases between them.

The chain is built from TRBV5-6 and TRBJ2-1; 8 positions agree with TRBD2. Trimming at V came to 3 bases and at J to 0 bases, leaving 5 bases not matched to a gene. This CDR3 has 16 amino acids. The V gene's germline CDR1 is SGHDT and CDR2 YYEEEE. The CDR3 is CASSSSGGSSYNEQFF. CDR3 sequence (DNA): TGTGCCAGCAGCTCGAGCGGGGGTAGCTCCTACAATGAGCAGTTCTTC.

In DNA, the CDR3 is TGTGCCAGCAGTGCAGCAATAGAAGCTTTCTTT. Encoded protein: CASSAAIEAFF. V usage is TRBV6-1 and J usage is TRBJ1-1; D not resolved. The CDR3 consists of 11 residues. Trimming shortened V by 4 bases and J by 8 bases, and 8 bases separated the two germline ends. Per the germline V gene, CDR1 is MNHNS and CDR2 is SASEGT.

The CDR3, as DNA: TGTGCCAGCAGCTCCCGGACAGGGGAGTATGGCTACACCTTC. Its protein product is CASSSRTGEYGYTF. This sequence joins TRBV7-2 and TRBJ1-2; 9 bases align to TRBD1. This CDR3 region has 14 residues. With V trimmed by 4 bases and J by 5 bases, 5 bases remained unmatched. Germline assignment: CDR1 SGHTA and CDR2 FQGNSA.

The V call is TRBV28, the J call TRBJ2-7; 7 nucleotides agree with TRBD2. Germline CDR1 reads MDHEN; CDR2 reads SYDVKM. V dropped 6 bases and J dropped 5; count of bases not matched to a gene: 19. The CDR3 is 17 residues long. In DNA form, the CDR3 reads TGTGCCAGCAGCCAACATAAGCGGGGCCGCTCTCGGGACGAGCAGTACTTC. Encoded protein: CASSQHKRGRSRDEQYF.

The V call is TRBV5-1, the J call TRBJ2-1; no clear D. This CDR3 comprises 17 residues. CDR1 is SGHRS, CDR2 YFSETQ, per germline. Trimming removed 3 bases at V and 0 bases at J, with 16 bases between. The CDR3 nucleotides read TGCGCCAGCAGCTCAGGTCTTCGGCAGAGCTCCTACAATGAGCAGTTCTTC. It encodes CASSSGLRQSSYNEQFF.

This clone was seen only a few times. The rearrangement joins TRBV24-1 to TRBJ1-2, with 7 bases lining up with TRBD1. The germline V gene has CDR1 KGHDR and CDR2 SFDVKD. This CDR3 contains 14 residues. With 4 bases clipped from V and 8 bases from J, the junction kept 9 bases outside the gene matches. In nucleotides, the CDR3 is TGTGCCACCAGTGACTCGTACAGGGGTAGCGGCTACACCTTC. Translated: CATSDSYRGSGYTF.

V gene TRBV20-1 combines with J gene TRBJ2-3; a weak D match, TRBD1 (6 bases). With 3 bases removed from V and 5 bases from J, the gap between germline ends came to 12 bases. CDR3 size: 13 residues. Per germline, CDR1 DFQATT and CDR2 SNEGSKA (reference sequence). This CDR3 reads CSASLGAGDTQYF. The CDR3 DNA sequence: TGCAGTGCTAGTTTGGGGGCCGGAGATACGCAGTATTTT.

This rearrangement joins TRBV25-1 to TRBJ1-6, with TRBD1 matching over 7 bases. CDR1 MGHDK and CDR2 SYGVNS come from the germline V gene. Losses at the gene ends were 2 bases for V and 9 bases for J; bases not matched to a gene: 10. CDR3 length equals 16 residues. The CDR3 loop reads CASSETRQGFGSPLHF. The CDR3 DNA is TGTGCCAGCAGTGAAACGAGACAGGGTTTTGGTTCACCCCTCCACTTT.

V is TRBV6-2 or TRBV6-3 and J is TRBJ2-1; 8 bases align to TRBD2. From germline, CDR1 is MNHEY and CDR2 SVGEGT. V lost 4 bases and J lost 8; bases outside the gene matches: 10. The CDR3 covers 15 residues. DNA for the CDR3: TGTGCCAGCAGTTGGGGACTAGGAGCCTCTTATGAGCAGTTCTTC. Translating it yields CASSWGLGASYEQFF.

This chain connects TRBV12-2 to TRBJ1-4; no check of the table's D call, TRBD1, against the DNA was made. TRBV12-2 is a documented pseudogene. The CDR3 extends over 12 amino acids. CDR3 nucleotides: TGTGCAAGTTCAGGTATAAATGAAAAACTGTTTTTT. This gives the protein CASSGINEKLFF.

CDR3 nucleotides: TGTGCCAGCAGCTTAGTGGCCACCGGGGAGCTGTTTTTT. Its translation: CASSLVATGELFF. This rearrangement joins TRBV7-2 to TRBJ2-2; D is undetermined. Germline V gene data show CDR1 as SGHTA and CDR2 as FQGNSA. Between the trimmed V and J ends, which lost 1 base and 4 bases, there was a span of 4 bases. CDR3 length equals 13 residues.

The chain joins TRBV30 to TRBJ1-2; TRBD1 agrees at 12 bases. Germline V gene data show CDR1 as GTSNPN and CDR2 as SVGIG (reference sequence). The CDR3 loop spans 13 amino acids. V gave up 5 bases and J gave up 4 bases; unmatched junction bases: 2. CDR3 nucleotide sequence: TGTGCCTGGGGGACAGGGGGCGGCTATGGCTACACCTTC. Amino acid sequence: CAWGTGGGYGYTF.

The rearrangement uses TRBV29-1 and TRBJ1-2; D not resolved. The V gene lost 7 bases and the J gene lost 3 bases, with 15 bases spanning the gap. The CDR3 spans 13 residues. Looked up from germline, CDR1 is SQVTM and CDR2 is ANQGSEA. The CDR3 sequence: CSAQRDPDYGYTF. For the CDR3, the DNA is TGCAGCGCCCAACGGGATCCGGACTATGGCTACACCTTC.

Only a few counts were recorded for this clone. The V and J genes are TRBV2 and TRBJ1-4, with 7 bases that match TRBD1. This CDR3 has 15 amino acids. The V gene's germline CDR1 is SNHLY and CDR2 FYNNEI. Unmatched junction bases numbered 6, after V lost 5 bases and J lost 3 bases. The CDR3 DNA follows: TGTGCCAGCAGTTACTTGGGACAGCCTAATGAAAAACTGTTTTTT. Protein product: CASSYLGQPNEKLFF.

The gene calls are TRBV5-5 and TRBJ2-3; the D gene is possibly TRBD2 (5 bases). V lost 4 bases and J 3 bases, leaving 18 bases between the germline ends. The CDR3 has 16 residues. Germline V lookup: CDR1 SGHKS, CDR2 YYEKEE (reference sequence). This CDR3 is CASSLGLMQRTDTQYF. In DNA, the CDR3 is TGTGCCAGCAGCCTAGGACTGATGCAAAGGACAGATACGCAGTATTTT.

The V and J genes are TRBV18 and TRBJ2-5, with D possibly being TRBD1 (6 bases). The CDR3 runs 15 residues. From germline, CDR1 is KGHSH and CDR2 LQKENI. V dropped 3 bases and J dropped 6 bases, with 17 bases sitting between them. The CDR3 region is CASSPSTGPGKTQYF. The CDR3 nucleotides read TGTGCCAGCTCACCCTCGACAGGCCCCGGGAAGACCCAGTACTTC. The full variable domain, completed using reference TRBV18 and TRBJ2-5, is NAGVMQNPRHLVRRRGQEARLRCSPMKGHSHVYWYRQLPEEGLKFMVYLQKENIIDESGMPKERFSAEFPKEGPSILRIQQVVRGDSAAYFCASSPSTGPGKTQYFGPGTRLLVL.

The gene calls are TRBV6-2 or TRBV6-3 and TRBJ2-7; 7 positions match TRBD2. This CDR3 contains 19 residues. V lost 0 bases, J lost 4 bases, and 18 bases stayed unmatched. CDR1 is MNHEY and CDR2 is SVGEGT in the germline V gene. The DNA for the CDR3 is TGTGCCAGCAGTTACTCGAGGGCAGGACTGAGTGGCGGGAGATACGAGCAGTACTTC. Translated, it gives CASSYSRAGLSGGRYEQYF.

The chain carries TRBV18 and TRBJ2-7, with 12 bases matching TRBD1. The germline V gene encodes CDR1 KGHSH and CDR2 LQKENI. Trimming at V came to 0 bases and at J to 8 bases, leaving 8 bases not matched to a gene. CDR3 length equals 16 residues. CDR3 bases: TGTGCCAGCTCACCACCCACCGGGACAGGGGGCGTCCAGCAGTACTTC. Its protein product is CASSPPTGTGGVQQYF.

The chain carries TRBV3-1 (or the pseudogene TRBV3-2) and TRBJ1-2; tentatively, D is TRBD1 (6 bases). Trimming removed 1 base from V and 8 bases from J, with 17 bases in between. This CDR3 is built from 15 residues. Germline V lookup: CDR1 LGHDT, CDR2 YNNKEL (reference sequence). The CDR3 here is CASSQGGKRGNGYTF. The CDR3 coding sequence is TGTGCCAGCAGCCAAGGCGGAAAGAGGGGGAACGGCTACACCTTC.

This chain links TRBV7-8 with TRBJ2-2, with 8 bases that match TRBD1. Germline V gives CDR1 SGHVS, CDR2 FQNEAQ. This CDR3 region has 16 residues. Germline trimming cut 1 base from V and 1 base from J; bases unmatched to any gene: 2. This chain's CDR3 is CASSLVGQGNTGELFF. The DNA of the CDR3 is TGTGCCAGCAGCTTAGTTGGACAGGGGAACACCGGGGAGCTGTTTTTT.

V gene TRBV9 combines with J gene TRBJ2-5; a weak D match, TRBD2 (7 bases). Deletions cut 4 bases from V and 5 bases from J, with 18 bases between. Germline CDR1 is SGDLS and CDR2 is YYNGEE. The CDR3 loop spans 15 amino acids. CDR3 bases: TGTGCCAGCAGCCCCGGGCCGGGGGGCGGGGAGACCCAGTACTTC. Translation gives CASSPGPGGGETQYF.

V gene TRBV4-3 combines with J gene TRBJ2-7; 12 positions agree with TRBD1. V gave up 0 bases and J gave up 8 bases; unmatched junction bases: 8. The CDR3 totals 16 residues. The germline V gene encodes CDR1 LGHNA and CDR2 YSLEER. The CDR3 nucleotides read TGCGCCAGCAGCCAAGATGGGGGACAGGGGGCCTCCAAGCAGTACTTC. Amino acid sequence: CASSQDGGQGASKQYF.

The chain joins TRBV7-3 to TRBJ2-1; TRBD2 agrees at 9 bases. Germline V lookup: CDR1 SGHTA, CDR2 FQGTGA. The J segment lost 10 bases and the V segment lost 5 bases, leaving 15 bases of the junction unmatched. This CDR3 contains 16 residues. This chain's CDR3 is CASSLFGSGSPGEQFF. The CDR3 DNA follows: TGTGCCAGCAGCCTCTTTGGTAGCGGGAGCCCCGGAGAGCAGTTCTTC.

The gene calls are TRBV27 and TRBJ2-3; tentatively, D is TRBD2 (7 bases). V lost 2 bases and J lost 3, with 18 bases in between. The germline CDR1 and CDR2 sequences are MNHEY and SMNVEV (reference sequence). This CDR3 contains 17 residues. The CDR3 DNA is TGTGCCAGCAGTTTAAAGTGGGGGGGCAGGGTAACAGATACGCAGTATTTT. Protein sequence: CASSLKWGGRVTDTQYF.